The 27 T cell receptor beta chains below were found in one sample sequenced in a study of T cells in localized non-small cell lung cancer. Only in-frame clones appear in the TCRdb table, and some are missing; sequencing was by immunoSEQ multiplex PCR. The sample carries 2,500 to 3,500 clones, around 23% recorded once. The specimen was lung tumor tissue, collected before any cancer treatment. The source is a woman aged 35-75 years with stage I lung adenocarcinoma.

This sequence joins TRBV15 and TRBJ2-7; 8 positions agree with TRBD1. Germline trimming cut 1 base from V and 1 base from J; bases unmatched to any gene: 3. Per the germline V gene, CDR1 is LNHNV and CDR2 is YYDKDF (reference sequence). The CDR3 length is 15 residues. The CDR3 is CATSRGQGRSYEQYF. DNA for the CDR3: TGTGCCACCAGCAGAGGACAGGGGCGTTCCTACGAGCAGTACTTC.

The gene calls are TRBV18 and TRBJ2-5, with D unclear. Germline V gene sequence: CDR1 KGHSH, CDR2 LQKENI. Trimming took 3 bases from V and 5 from J, leaving 7 bases between them. The CDR3 is made up of 12 amino acids. This CDR3 reads CASSPPWETQYF. CDR3 bases: TGTGCCAGCTCACCCCCTTGGGAGACCCAGTACTTC.

In this sample, this clone turned up a few times. This rearrangement joins TRBV9 to TRBJ1-5; no reliable D call. The CDR3 consists of 12 residues. The germline V and J ends were trimmed by 5 bases and 3 bases, with 6 bases remaining between them. From germline, CDR1 is SGDLS and CDR2 YYNGEE. DNA for the CDR3: TGTGCCAGCAGTGCAGACAATCAGCCCCAGCATTTT. It is translated as CASSADNQPQHF.

This clone was found a few times. Here the CDR3 reads CASSLGLGSSNYGYTF. CDR3 coding DNA: TGTGCCAGCAGCTTGGGGTTAGGCAGCTCTAACTATGGCTACACCTTC. The J gene is TRBJ1-2, the V gene TRBV7-5. TRBV7-5 is a documented pseudogene. The CDR3 loop spans 16 amino acids.

This clone is categorized as medium-sized. J is TRBJ2-2 and V is TRBV9; 9 bases are shared with TRBD1. Germline values: CDR1 SGDLS, CDR2 YYNGEE. V lost 5 bases, J lost 7 bases, and 9 bases stayed unmatched. This CDR3 region has 15 residues. The CDR3 DNA sequence: TGTGCCAGCAGTCCCATGGGACAGGGCGGCGGGGAGCTGTTTTTT. Its protein is CASSPMGQGGGELFF.

The CDR3 region has the DNA TGTGCCAGCAGCTTGGTTTCGAACACCGGGGAGCTGTTTTTT. This translates into CASSLVSNTGELFF. The gene calls are TRBV11-3 and TRBJ2-2; D gene unclear. The germline V and J ends were trimmed by 3 bases and 0 bases, with 5 bases remaining between them. CDR1 and CDR2 from the germline V gene are SGHNT and YENEEA. This CDR3 is built from 14 residues.

This clone was seen a handful of times. The chain couples TRBV9 to TRBJ1-2; D gene uncertain. V lost 4 bases and J lost 2, with 12 bases in between. The CDR3 sequence is 14 residues long. Germline V gives CDR1 SGDLS, CDR2 YYNGEE. The CDR3 is CASSLWTGNYGYTF. The CDR3 bases are TGTGCCAGCAGCTTGTGGACCGGGAACTATGGCTACACCTTC. The full variable domain, its missing parts supplied by reference TRBV9 and TRBJ1-2, is DSGVTQTPKHLITATGQRVTLRCSPRSGDLSVYWYQQSLDQGLQFLIQYYNGEERAKGNILERFSAQQFPDLHSELNLSSLELGDSALYFCASSLWTGNYGYTFGSGTRLTVV.

The chain uses TRBV21-1 and TRBJ2-5; no check of the table's D call, TRBD2, against the DNA was made. TRBV21-1 is classified as a pseudogene. This CDR3 contains 14 residues. The CDR3 reads CASSREGGRWTQYF. The CDR3 DNA reads as TGTGCCAGCAGCCGGGAGGGGGGAAGATGGACCCAGTACTTC.

The chain combines TRBV7-5 with TRBJ1-4; TRBD1, as called in the table, went unchecked against the DNA. TRBV7-5 is a pseudogene locus. CDR3 length: 17 residues. In nucleotides, the CDR3 is TGTGCCAGCAGCTTATCAGTTGGGACAACAACTAATGAAAAACTGTTTTTT. This translates into CASSLSVGTTTNEKLFF.

This clone was counted only a few times. J is TRBJ2-2 and V is TRBV19; D might be TRBD1 (5 bases). CDR1 is LNHDA, CDR2 SQIVND, per germline (reference sequence). The V end lost 6 bases, the J end lost 5 bases, and 7 bases lay between the germline ends. The CDR3 covers 12 residues. The CDR3 DNA reads as TGTGCCAGTAGGTCAGGGACCGGGGAGCTGTTTTTT. Protein product: CASRSGTGELFF.

The J gene is TRBJ1-3, the V gene TRBV11-3; a possible D gene is TRBD1 (6 bases). Germline values: CDR1 SGHNT, CDR2 YENEEA. The V and J ends lost 4 bases and 4 bases respectively, with 14 bases between them. The CDR3 totals 15 residues. CDR3 loop: CASSSEGVGGNTIYF. Written as DNA, the CDR3 is TGTGCCAGCAGCTCCGAGGGGGTTGGGGGAAACACCATATATTTT.

There are many counts of this clone. J is TRBJ2-2 and V is TRBV11-3; D gene unclear. Germline V CDR1 and CDR2: SGHNT, YENEEA. The CDR3 is 14 amino acids. The germline V and J ends were trimmed by 1 base and 1 base, with 4 bases remaining between them. The CDR3 nucleotides are TGTGCCAGCAGCTTAGTAAGGAACACCGGGGAGCTGTTTTTT. Its protein is CASSLVRNTGELFF.

The table lists this clone with a few counts. V usage is TRBV18 and J usage is TRBJ1-4; maybe TRBD1 (5 bases). The CDR3 loop spans 14 amino acids. Trimming shortened V by 6 bases and J by 5 bases, and 13 bases separated the two germline ends. Germline assignment: CDR1 KGHSH and CDR2 LQKENI. CDR3: CASSQGQLNEKLFF. In DNA, the CDR3 is TGTGCCAGCTCGCAAGGACAACTAAATGAAAAACTGTTTTTT.

This clone was detected only a few times. The chain uses TRBV11-3 and TRBJ2-7, with 7 bases that match TRBD1. V trimming: 5 bases; J trimming: 5 bases; junction bases outside the gene matches: 12. The length of the CDR3 is 15 residues. Germline V gene lookup returns CDR1 SGHNT and CDR2 YENEEA. The CDR3 loop is CASSRGQAVVNEQYF. The CDR3 DNA reads as TGTGCCAGCAGCCGTGGACAGGCAGTAGTCAACGAGCAGTACTTC.

The chain recombines TRBV5-1 with TRBJ2-7; TRBD1 aligns across 9 bases. The germline gives CDR1 SGHRS, CDR2 YFSETQ. Trimming cost V 4 bases and J 2 bases; bases outside gene matches: 4. The length of the CDR3 is 14 residues. Here the CDR3 DNA reads TGCGCCAGCAGCCCGGGACAGGGAGCCTACGAGCAGTACTTC. Its protein is CASSPGQGAYEQYF.

This clone is deemed medium-sized. The genes are TRBV9 and TRBJ1-1; 8 positions agree with TRBD1. Germline V lookup: CDR1 SGDLS, CDR2 YYNGEE. V shed 6 bases, J shed 6 bases, and the junction held 13 bases outside the gene matches. There are 15 residues in the CDR3. CDR3 loop: CASNQIQGGRPEAFF. In DNA, the CDR3 is TGTGCCAGCAACCAAATACAGGGGGGCCGCCCTGAAGCTTTCTTT.

The chain couples TRBV11-3 to TRBJ1-2; D may be TRBD1 (6 bases). This CDR3 is 16 amino acids long. Between the trimmed V and J ends, which lost 5 bases and 3 bases, there was a span of 19 bases. Germline CDR1 reads SGHNT; CDR2 reads YENEEA. In DNA form, the CDR3 reads TGTGCCAGCAGCCCGTTACAACAGGGATGGGACTATGGCTACACCTTC. It encodes CASSPLQQGWDYGYTF.

By its share, this clone is medium-sized. The J gene is TRBJ1-2, the V gene TRBV6-8; no definite D call. Germline V lookup: CDR1 MNHGY, CDR2 SAAAGT. This CDR3 region has 15 residues. V lost 6 bases to trimming and J lost 4 bases, with 18 bases between them. Here the CDR3 reads CASRPNDGRVYGYTF. As DNA, the CDR3 is TGTGCCAGCAGACCTAACGACGGCCGCGTCTATGGCTACACCTTC.

This clone was counted a few times. The V call is TRBV6-8, the J call TRBJ1-6, with a weak D call TRBD1 (5 bases). The CDR3 sequence is 14 residues long. Trimming cost V 5 bases and J 7 bases, with 12 bases left between them. The germline V gene encodes CDR1 MNHGY and CDR2 SAAAGT. The chain's CDR3 is CASSPGRGNSPLHF. CDR3 in DNA: TGTGCCAGCAGTCCGGGACGGGGAAATTCACCCCTCCACTTT.

In its sample, this clone was seen a few times. The rearrangement joins TRBV6-8 to TRBJ2-7; 7 nucleotides match TRBD2. The junction had 4 bases not matched to a gene; V was cut back by 5 bases and J by 3 bases. The CDR3 spans 13 residues. Germline values: CDR1 MNHGY, CDR2 SAAAGT. CDR3 nucleotides: TGTGCCAGCAGTCCCGGGACTATCTACGAGCAGTACTTC. Translation gives CASSPGTIYEQYF.

This clone is categorized as medium-sized. The chain carries TRBV11-3 and TRBJ1-6; D possibly corresponds to TRBD1 (5 bases). This CDR3 comprises 17 residues. Trimming stripped 4 bases from V and 0 bases from J, with 13 bases between. The germline CDR1 and CDR2 sequences are SGHNT and YENEEA. The CDR3 DNA reads TGTGCCAGCAGCTCGGCCAGGGAAGGCTCCTATAATTCACCCCTCCACTTT. It codes for CASSSAREGSYNSPLHF. Combining the CDR3 with reference TRBV11-3 and TRBJ1-6 gives the whole variable domain EAGVVQSPRYKIIEKKQPVAFWCNPISGHNTLYWYLQNLGQGPELLIRYENEEAVDDSQLPKDRFSAERLKGVDSTLKIQPAELGDSAVYLCASSSAREGSYNSPLHFGNGTRLTVT.

This clone was observed a few times. The rearrangement links TRBV19 to TRBJ1-1, with 9 bases identical to TRBD1. From germline, CDR1 is LNHDA and CDR2 SQIVND (reference sequence). V lost 9 bases and J lost 5; bases outside the gene matches: 7. This CDR3 region has 13 residues. CDR3 loop: CASAGQGDTEAFF. The CDR3 DNA reads TGTGCCAGCGCGGGACAGGGAGATACTGAAGCTTTCTTT.

This clone has a single count. The CDR3 here is CASSRWAGGTEAFF. DNA for the CDR3: TGTGCCAGTAGTCGGTGGGCTGGCGGCACTGAAGCTTTCTTT. The chain recombines TRBV19 with TRBJ1-1, with D unresolved. Trimming took 5 bases from V and 4 from J, leaving 14 bases between them. CDR1 LNHDA and CDR2 SQIVND come from the germline V gene (reference sequence). The CDR3 runs 14 residues.

By share of the sample, this clone is medium-sized (0.01 to 0.1%). The chain couples TRBV18 to TRBJ2-3; no clear D gene. This CDR3 has 14 amino acids. Trimming removed 2 bases at V and 2 bases at J, with 8 bases between. The germline V gene encodes CDR1 KGHSH and CDR2 LQKENI. The CDR3, as DNA: TGTGCCAGCTCACCAGCCCAAGTCACAGATACGCAGTATTTT. It translates to CASSPAQVTDTQYF. Full variable domain (rest looked up from reference TRBV18 and TRBJ2-3): NAGVMQNPRHLVRRRGQEARLRCSPMKGHSHVYWYRQLPEEGLKFMVYLQKENIIDESGMPKERFSAEFPKEGPSILRIQQVVRGDSAAYFCASSPAQVTDTQYFGPGTRLTVL.

This CDR3 reads CASSPWTSTTDTQYF. In DNA, the CDR3 is TGTGCCAGCAGCCCGTGGACTAGCACCACAGATACGCAGTATTTT. The chain employs TRBV11-3 and TRBJ2-3; 8 nucleotides align to TRBD2. The V segment lost 5 bases and the J segment 2 bases; nucleotides outside the gene matches: 6. The CDR3 sequence is 15 residues long. Per the germline V gene, CDR1 is SGHNT and CDR2 is YENEEA. Full variable domain (outside the CDR3, taken from reference TRBV11-3 and TRBJ2-3): EAGVVQSPRYKIIEKKQPVAFWCNPISGHNTLYWYLQNLGQGPELLIRYENEEAVDDSQLPKDRFSAERLKGVDSTLKIQPAELGDSAVYLCASSPWTSTTDTQYFGPGTRLTVL.

The chain has TRBV5-1 and TRBJ1-5; TRBD1 might be the D (5 bases). The germline V gene has CDR1 SGHRS and CDR2 YFSETQ. Trimming left V 7 bases short and J 7 bases short, with 21 bases between. The CDR3 is 15 amino acids. The CDR3 region is CASRTGLGLGQPQHF. For the CDR3, the DNA is TGCGCCAGCCGGACGGGGTTGGGGCTTGGACAGCCCCAGCATTTT.

The V gene is TRBV6-8, the J gene TRBJ1-1; D is perhaps TRBD1 (6 bases). Germline assignment: CDR1 MNHGY and CDR2 SAAAGT. V shed 4 bases and J shed 11 bases, with 14 bases lying between them. The CDR3 is 12 residues long. The CDR3 DNA sequence: TGTGCCAGCAGTTCCTCGACAGGAGAGGCTTTCTTT. Its protein is CASSSSTGEAFF.